Each of the 29 T cell receptor beta chains below was sequenced from the same sample in a study of blood T cells in healthy people across ages. Sample-barcoded 5' priming and a J-beta primer mix drove a second PCR of about 7 to 12 cycles. TCRdb reprocessed the 5' RACE reads via MiXCR and lists one record per CDR3 protein. The sample includes 1.5 million to 2 million distinct CDR3 sequences, 49% seen only once; the top ten take 2% to 2.5%. The material sequenced was blood. Receptors were obtained from a woman aged 40-49 years in good health.

The sample holds one count of this clonotype. The chain is built from TRBV20-1 and TRBJ1-1; tentatively, D is TRBD1 (5 bases). The CDR3 is 11 residues long. Trimming removed 3 bases at V and 12 bases at J, with 14 bases between. CDR1 and CDR2 (germline): DFQATT, SNEGSKA (reference sequence). The CDR3 loop is CSARRDWLSFF. CDR3 sequence (DNA): TGCAGTGCTAGGCGGGACTGGCTATCTTTCTTT.

The chain combines TRBV7-2 with TRBJ2-1; possible D gene TRBD2, 5 bases. This CDR3 is built from 17 residues. The germline V and J ends were trimmed by 5 bases and 8 bases, with 25 bases remaining between them. Looked up from germline, CDR1 is SGHTA and CDR2 is FQGNSA. The CDR3 DNA is TGTGCCAGCAGCCCCTTTTGGAGCGGCGCCGCTGGGGATGAGCAGTTCTTC. It yields the protein CASSPFWSGAAGDEQFF. Together with reference TRBV7-2 and TRBJ2-1, the CDR3 gives the full variable domain: GAGVSQSPSNKVTEKGKDVELRCDPISGHTALYWYRQSLGQGLEFLIYFQGNSAPDKSGLPSDRFSAERTGGSVSTLTIQRTQQEDSAVYLCASSPFWSGAAGDEQFFGPGTRLTVL.

There are a few counts of this clonotype. The chain is built from TRBV5-1 and TRBJ2-7, with D perhaps matching TRBD1 (7 bases). Germline-derived CDR1 and CDR2 are SGHRS and YFSETQ. Between the trimmed V and J ends, which lost 4 bases and 2 bases, there was a span of 13 bases. The CDR3 has 14 amino acids. CDR3 coding DNA: TGCGCCAGCAGCGGGGGGACAGTACCCTACGAGCAGTACTTC. As protein: CASSGGTVPYEQYF.

This clonotype was detected only a few times. The rearrangement joins TRBV9 to TRBJ2-1; TRBD1 is a possible D gene (6 bases). The germline V and J ends were trimmed by 0 bases and 3 bases, with 13 bases remaining between them. The CDR3 consists of 16 residues. Germline V gives CDR1 SGDLS, CDR2 YYNGEE. This CDR3 is CASSVDGRGLYNEQFF. CDR3 in DNA: TGTGCCAGCAGCGTAGATGGCAGGGGCCTCTACAATGAGCAGTTCTTC. Together with reference TRBV9 and TRBJ2-1, the CDR3 gives the full variable domain: DSGVTQTPKHLITATGQRVTLRCSPRSGDLSVYWYQQSLDQGLQFLIQYYNGEERAKGNILERFSAQQFPDLHSELNLSSLELGDSALYFCASSVDGRGLYNEQFFGPGTRLTVL.

The chain combines TRBV20-1 with TRBJ2-5; no definite D call. CDR3 size: 15 residues. From germline, CDR1 is DFQATT and CDR2 SNEGSKA (reference sequence). Trimming stripped 1 base from V and 1 base from J, with 13 bases between. This CDR3 is CSARAHSSSQETQYF. The CDR3 DNA sequence: TGCAGTGCTAGAGCCCACAGCAGCTCCCAAGAGACCCAGTACTTC.

This clonotype was observed a handful of times. For the CDR3, the DNA is TGTGCCAGCACCCCGACAGGACTCTCTGGGGCCAACGTCCTGACTTTC. Its translation is CASTPTGLSGANVLTF. The chain uses TRBV9 and TRBJ2-6, with D possibly matching TRBD1 (6 bases). V was shortened by 6 bases and J by 0 bases, with 13 bases between the two germline ends. The CDR3 runs 16 residues. The V gene's germline CDR1 is SGDLS and CDR2 YYNGEE. Full variable domain (rest looked up from reference TRBV9 and TRBJ2-6): DSGVTQTPKHLITATGQRVTLRCSPRSGDLSVYWYQQSLDQGLQFLIQYYNGEERAKGNILERFSAQQFPDLHSELNLSSLELGDSALYFCASTPTGLSGANVLTFGAGSRLTVL.

This clonotype has just a few counts. The J gene is TRBJ2-1, the V gene TRBV14; 7 nucleotides agree with TRBD2. CDR3 length equals 16 residues. CDR1 and CDR2 (germline): SGHDN, FVKESK. The ends lost 1 base at V and 2 bases at J; junction bases unmatched: 5. In DNA form, the CDR3 reads TGTGCCAGCAGCCAAGGGAGCGGGGTAGCCTACAATGAGCAGTTCTTC. This gives the protein CASSQGSGVAYNEQFF.

This clonotype appeared a single time. This chain uses TRBV6-5 with TRBJ2-7, with TRBD1 matching over 7 bases. J was trimmed by 4 bases and V by 4 bases; bases with no gene match: 7. The CDR3 totals 14 residues. CDR1 MNHEY and CDR2 SVGAGI come from the germline V gene. The CDR3 protein is CASSSGTEMYEQYF. The CDR3 bases are TGTGCCAGCAGTTCCGGGACAGAGATGTACGAGCAGTACTTC.

This rearrangement joins TRBV2 to TRBJ1-1; D is unresolved. Looked up from germline, CDR1 is SNHLY and CDR2 is FYNNEI. This CDR3 has 14 amino acids. V was shortened by 6 bases and J by 1 base, with 12 bases between the two germline ends. The CDR3 here is CASSPQYPNTEAFF. CDR3 nucleotide sequence: TGTGCCAGCAGCCCACAGTACCCGAACACTGAAGCTTTCTTT.

This clonotype was picked up a small number of times. This sequence joins TRBV6-1 and TRBJ2-3; maybe TRBD1 (6 bases). Trimming shortened V by 5 bases and J by 3 bases, and 21 bases separated the two germline ends. Germline V gene data show CDR1 as MNHNS and CDR2 as SASEGT. The CDR3 sequence is 17 residues long. The CDR3 sequence: CASSPFGQPPSTDTQYF. DNA for the CDR3: TGTGCCAGCAGTCCATTTGGACAGCCTCCATCTACAGATACGCAGTATTTT.

The sample holds a few counts of this clonotype. The genes are TRBV20-1 and TRBJ2-3, with 11 bases matching TRBD2. The CDR3 runs 16 residues. Per the germline V gene, CDR1 is DFQATT and CDR2 is SNEGSKA (reference sequence). The ends lost 3 bases at V and 5 bases at J; junction bases unmatched: 10. The CDR3 is CSARILAGGLVDTQYF. CDR3 nucleotide sequence: TGCAGTGCTAGGATCTTAGCGGGGGGGCTGGTAGATACGCAGTATTTT.

The chain combines TRBV4-3 with TRBJ2-1; D is ambiguous. The germline CDR1 and CDR2 sequences are LGHNA and YSLEER. The CDR3 spans 14 residues. Trimming removed 1 base from V and 6 bases from J, with 10 bases in between. As DNA, the CDR3 is TGCGCCAGCAGCCAAGGGGTAAGCCGCAATGAGCAGTTCTTC. Translated: CASSQGVSRNEQFF.

The chain joins TRBV9 to TRBJ2-1; no definite D call. Germline V gene lookup returns CDR1 SGDLS and CDR2 YYNGEE. Trimming left V 0 bases short and J 6 bases short, with 16 bases between. This CDR3 is built from 16 residues. CDR3 nucleotide sequence: TGTGCCAGCAGCGTAGAAGGTCAGGTTGTTCTCAATGAGCAGTTCTTC. Its translation: CASSVEGQVVLNEQFF.

A note on this clonotype: Sequence at one end of the junction differs from germline and may be a read error. The V gene is TRBV6-1, the J gene TRBJ2-6; TRBD1 matches at 9 bases. This CDR3 is 20 amino acids long. Germline V CDR1 and CDR2: MNHNS, SASEGT. CDR3 nucleotide sequence: TGTGCCAGCAGCCTAGGAATAGTCCGGGACAGGGCAGCTGGGGCCAACGCCCTGACTTTC. The encoded protein is CASSLGIVRDRAAGANALTF.

The CDR3 DNA follows: TGTGCCAGCAGCTTAGTGGGGACAGGGGATGAAAAACTGTTTTTT. It specifies CASSLVGTGDEKLFF. The rearrangement joins TRBV7-9 to TRBJ1-4, with TRBD1 matching over 10 bases. CDR3 size: 15 residues. The germline gives CDR1 SEHNR, CDR2 FQNEAQ (reference sequence). V shed 1 base and J 6 bases; nucleotides not matched to a gene: 2.

The chain joins TRBV20-1 to TRBJ1-2; no clear D gene. The germline V gene has CDR1 DFQATT and CDR2 SNEGSKA (reference sequence). V lost 0 bases and J lost 2, with 4 bases in between. The CDR3 is 12 residues long. The CDR3 nucleotides are TGCAGTGCTAGAGAGGGGAACTATGGCTACACCTTC. Its protein is CSAREGNYGYTF.

The rearrangement uses TRBV24-1 and TRBJ2-3; maybe TRBD2 (6 bases). Trimming removed 4 bases at V and 0 bases at J, with 13 bases between. In germline, CDR1 is KGHDR, CDR2 SFDVKD. This CDR3 comprises 16 residues. CDR3 nucleotides: TGTGCCACCAGTGACCCTACTAGCTCTAGCACAGATACGCAGTATTTT. Amino acids: CATSDPTSSSTDTQYF.

This clonotype was seen at least ten times. J is TRBJ1-1 and V is TRBV20-1; 8 bases are a match to TRBD1. The CDR3 spans 14 residues. Germline lookup yields CDR1 DFQATT and CDR2 SNEGSKA (reference sequence). Trimming took 4 bases from V and 3 from J; bases not matched to a gene: 7. CDR3 sequence: CSANPGTGYTEAFF. CDR3 sequence (DNA): TGCAGTGCTAATCCCGGGACAGGCTACACTGAAGCTTTCTTT.

On this clonotype: This may stem from a read error, because a much larger clone lies one nucleotide away. The DNA for the CDR3 is TGCGCCAGCAGCCAAGATATGGGACTAACGGGGCAAGAGACCCAGTACTTC. It translates to CASSQDMGLTGQETQYF. This rearrangement joins TRBV4-3 to TRBJ2-5, with 7 positions matching TRBD2. CDR3 size: 17 residues. The germline V gene encodes CDR1 LGHNA and CDR2 YSLEER. Trimming cost V 0 bases and J 2 bases; bases outside gene matches: 9.

V usage is TRBV20-1 and J usage is TRBJ2-3, with D possibly TRBD1 on 6 matching bases. Germline V gene sequence: CDR1 DFQATT, CDR2 SNEGSKA (reference sequence). V was shortened by 3 bases and J by 5 bases, with 9 bases between the two germline ends. This CDR3 comprises 12 residues. CDR3 region: CSARGAVDTQYF. The DNA for the CDR3 is TGCAGTGCTAGGGGGGCGGTAGATACGCAGTATTTT.

This chain connects TRBV20-1 to TRBJ1-4; D ambiguous. CDR1 is DFQATT and CDR2 is SNEGSKA in the germline V gene (reference sequence). Trimming removed 6 bases at V and 1 base at J, with 15 bases between. There are 15 residues in the CDR3. DNA of the CDR3: TGCAGTGCAAACCCGGGCCGGGGAACTAATGAAAAACTGTTTTTT. Translation gives CSANPGRGTNEKLFF.

Of note for this clonotype: Germline and junction disagree at one end, which may indicate a read error. V gene TRBV28 combines with J gene TRBJ2-3; TRBD2 matches at 12 bases. Germline V gene data show CDR1 as MDHEN and CDR2 as SYDVKM. The CDR3 consists of 17 residues. The DNA of the CDR3 is TGTACCAGCAGTCTGTGGACTAGCGGGGCTAGGAAAGATACGCAGTATTTT. Its translation is CTSSLWTSGARKDTQYF.

V is TRBV4-3 and J is TRBJ2-3; either TRBD1 or TRBD2 may fit D (6 bases each). The V gene lost 0 bases and the J gene lost 6 bases, with 19 bases spanning the gap. The CDR3 contains 17 residues. Germline values: CDR1 LGHNA, CDR2 YSLEER. The CDR3 region has the DNA TGCGCCAGCAGCCAAGACAACCGGGGGCCGGTCGCGGATACGCAGTATTTT. Translation: CASSQDNRGPVADTQYF.

The V and J genes are TRBV27 and TRBJ2-7; D is uncertain. In germline, CDR1 is MNHEY, CDR2 SMNVEV (reference sequence). This CDR3 spans 16 amino acids. Trimming removed 5 bases at V and 9 bases at J, with 26 bases between. The CDR3 sequence is CASSPTVFLESRGQYF. The CDR3 DNA is TGTGCCAGCAGTCCAACAGTCTTCCTTGAATCTCGCGGGCAGTACTTC.

J is TRBJ2-7 and V is TRBV4-1, with D perhaps TRBD2 (7 bases). This CDR3 comprises 16 residues. Germline CDR1 reads MGHRA; CDR2 reads YSYEKL. The V end lost 0 bases, the J end lost 1 base, and 13 bases lay between the germline ends. CDR3 region: CASSQDGGGGSYEQYF. The CDR3 nucleotides read TGCGCCAGCAGCCAAGATGGGGGCGGGGGTTCCTACGAGCAGTACTTC.

V and J are TRBV29-1 and TRBJ2-4, with 8 bases that match TRBD1. Unmatched junction bases numbered 7, after V lost 5 bases and J lost 10 bases. The CDR3 sequence is 12 residues long. The germline V gene has CDR1 SQVTM and CDR2 ANQGSEA. The CDR3 here is CSVRRQGQIQYF. The CDR3 nucleotides are TGCAGCGTTAGAAGACAGGGGCAAATTCAGTACTTC.

This clonotype was seen a handful of times. The genes are TRBV20-1 and TRBJ2-7, with TRBD2 as a possible D gene (5 bases). Deletions cut 2 bases from V and 5 bases from J, with 16 bases between. There are 14 residues in the CDR3. Germline V lookup: CDR1 DFQATT, CDR2 SNEGSKA (reference sequence). The CDR3 coding sequence is TGCAGTGCTAGACCGCCGGGGTCGGTCCACGAGCAGTACTTC. Its protein product is CSARPPGSVHEQYF.

The rearrangement joins TRBV6-6 to TRBJ2-5; D not certain. Trimming cost V 4 bases and J 11 bases, with 11 bases left between them. The CDR3 extends over 11 amino acids. CDR1 MNHNY and CDR2 SVGAGI come from the germline V gene (reference sequence). As DNA, the CDR3 is TGTGCCAGCAGTTCTAGGAATGAGCAGTACTTC. Protein product: CASSSRNEQYF.

A few counts support this clonotype. One end of the junction fails to match germline, which may point to a read error. The chain couples TRBV7-9 to TRBJ2-3; D remains ambiguous. CDR1 and CDR2 (germline): SEHNR, FQNEAQ (reference sequence). The CDR3 is 12 amino acids. The CDR3 nucleotides are TGTGTCAGCAGCAAAACCACAGATACGCAGTATTTT. Translation: CVSSKTTDTQYF.